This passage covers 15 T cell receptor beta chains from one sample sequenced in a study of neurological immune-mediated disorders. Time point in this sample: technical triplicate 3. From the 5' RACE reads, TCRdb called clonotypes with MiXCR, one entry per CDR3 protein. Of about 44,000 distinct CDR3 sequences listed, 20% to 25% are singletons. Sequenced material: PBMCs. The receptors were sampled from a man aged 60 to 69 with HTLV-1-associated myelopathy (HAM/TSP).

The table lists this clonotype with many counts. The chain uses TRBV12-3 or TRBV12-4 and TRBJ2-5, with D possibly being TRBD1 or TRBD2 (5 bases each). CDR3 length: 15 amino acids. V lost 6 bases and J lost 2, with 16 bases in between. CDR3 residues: CASSPSGTVQETQYF. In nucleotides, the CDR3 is TGTGCCAGCAGCCCCTCCGGGACGGTGCAAGAGACCCAGTACTTC.

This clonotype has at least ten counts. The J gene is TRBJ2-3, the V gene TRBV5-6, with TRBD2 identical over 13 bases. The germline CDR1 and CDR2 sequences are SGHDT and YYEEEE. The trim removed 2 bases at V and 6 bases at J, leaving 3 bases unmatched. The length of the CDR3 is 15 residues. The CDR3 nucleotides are TGTGCCAGCAGCTTACGGACTAGCGGGAGTGATACGCAGTATTTT. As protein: CASSLRTSGSDTQYF.

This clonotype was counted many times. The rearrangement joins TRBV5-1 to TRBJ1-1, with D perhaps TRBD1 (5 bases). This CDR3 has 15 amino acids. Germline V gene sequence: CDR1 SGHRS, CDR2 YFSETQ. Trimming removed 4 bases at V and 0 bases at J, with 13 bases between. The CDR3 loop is CASSPLGVMNTEAFF. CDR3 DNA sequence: TGCGCCAGCAGCCCACTAGGGGTGATGAACACTGAAGCTTTCTTT.

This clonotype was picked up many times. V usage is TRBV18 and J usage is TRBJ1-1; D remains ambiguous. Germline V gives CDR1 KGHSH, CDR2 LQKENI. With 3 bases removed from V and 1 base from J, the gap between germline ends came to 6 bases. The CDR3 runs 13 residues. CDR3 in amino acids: CASSPRRNTEAFF. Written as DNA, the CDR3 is TGTGCCAGCTCACCCCGACGGAACACTGAAGCTTTCTTT.

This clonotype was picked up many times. CDR3 protein: CSVRGGTSGSTDTQYF. As DNA, the CDR3 is TGCAGCGTTCGCGGGGGGACTAGCGGGAGCACAGATACGCAGTATTTT. The chain couples TRBV29-1 to TRBJ2-3; 12 bases fit TRBD2. CDR1 SQVTM and CDR2 ANQGSEA come from the germline V gene. The CDR3 has 16 residues. V shed 5 bases, J shed 0 bases, and the junction held 6 bases outside the gene matches.

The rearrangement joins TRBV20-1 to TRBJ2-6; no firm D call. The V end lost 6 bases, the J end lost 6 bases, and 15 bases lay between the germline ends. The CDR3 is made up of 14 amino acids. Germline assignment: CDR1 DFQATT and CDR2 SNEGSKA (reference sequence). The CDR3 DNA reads TGCAGTGCCACCCGGCCGGGTTTGGCCAACGTCCTGACTTTC. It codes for CSATRPGLANVLTF.

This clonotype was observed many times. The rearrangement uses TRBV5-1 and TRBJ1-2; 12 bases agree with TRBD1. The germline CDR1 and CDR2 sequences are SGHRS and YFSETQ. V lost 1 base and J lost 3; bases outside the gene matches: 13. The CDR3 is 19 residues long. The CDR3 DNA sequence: TGCGCCAGCAGCTTGTTTGGGTCGAGTGGGACAGGGGGCGACTATGGCTACACCTTC. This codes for CASSLFGSSGTGGDYGYTF.

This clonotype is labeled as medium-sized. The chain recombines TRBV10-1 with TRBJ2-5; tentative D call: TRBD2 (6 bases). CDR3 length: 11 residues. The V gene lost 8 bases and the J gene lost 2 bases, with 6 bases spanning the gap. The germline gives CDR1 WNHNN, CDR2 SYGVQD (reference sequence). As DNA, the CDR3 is TGCGCCAGCGGGACTCAAGAGACCCAGTACTTC. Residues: CASGTQETQYF.

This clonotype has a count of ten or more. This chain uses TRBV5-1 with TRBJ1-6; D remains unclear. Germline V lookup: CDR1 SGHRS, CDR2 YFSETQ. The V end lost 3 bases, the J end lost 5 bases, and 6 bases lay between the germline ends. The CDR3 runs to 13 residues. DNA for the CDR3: TGCGCCAGCAGCTCAGCTAATAATTCACCCCTCCACTTT. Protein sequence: CASSSANNSPLHF.

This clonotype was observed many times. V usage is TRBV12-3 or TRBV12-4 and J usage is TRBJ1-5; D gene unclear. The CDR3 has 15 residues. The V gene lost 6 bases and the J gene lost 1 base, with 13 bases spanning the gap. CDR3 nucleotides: TGTGCCAGCAGCTGGGCCGGAGGGAGCAATCAGCCCCAGCATTTT. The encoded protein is CASSWAGGSNQPQHF.

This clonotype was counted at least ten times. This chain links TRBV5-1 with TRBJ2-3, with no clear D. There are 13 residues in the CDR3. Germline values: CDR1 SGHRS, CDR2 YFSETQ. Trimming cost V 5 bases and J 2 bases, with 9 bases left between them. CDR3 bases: TGCGCCAGCAGGATGGGGTACACAGATACGCAGTATTTT. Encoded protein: CASRMGYTDTQYF.

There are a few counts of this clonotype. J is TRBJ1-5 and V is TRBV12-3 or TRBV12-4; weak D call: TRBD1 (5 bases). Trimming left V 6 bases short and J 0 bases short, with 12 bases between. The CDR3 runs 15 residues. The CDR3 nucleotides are TGTGCCAGCAGCCCTGGGGGGGTTAGCAATCAGCCCCAGCATTTT. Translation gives CASSPGGVSNQPQHF.

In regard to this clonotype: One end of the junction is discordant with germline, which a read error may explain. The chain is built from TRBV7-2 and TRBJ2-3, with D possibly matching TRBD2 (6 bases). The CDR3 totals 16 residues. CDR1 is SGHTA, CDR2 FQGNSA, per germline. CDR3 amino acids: CARSFSSGLLTDTKYF. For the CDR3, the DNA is TGTGCCAGAAGCTTTTCGTCGGGACTTCTAACAGATACGAAGTATTTT. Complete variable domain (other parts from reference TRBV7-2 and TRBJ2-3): GAGVSQSPSNKVTEKGKDVELRCDPISGHTALYWYRQSLGQGLEFLIYFQGNSAPDKSGLPSDRFSAERTGGSVSTLTIQRTQQEDSAVYLCARSFSSGLLTDTKYFGPGTRLTVL.

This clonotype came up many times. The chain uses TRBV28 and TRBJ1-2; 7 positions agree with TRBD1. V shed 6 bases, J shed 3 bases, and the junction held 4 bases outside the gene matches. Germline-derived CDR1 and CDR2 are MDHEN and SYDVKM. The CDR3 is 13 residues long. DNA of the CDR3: TGTGCCAGCAGAAGGGGGCAGGACTATGGCTACACCTTC. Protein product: CASRRGQDYGYTF.

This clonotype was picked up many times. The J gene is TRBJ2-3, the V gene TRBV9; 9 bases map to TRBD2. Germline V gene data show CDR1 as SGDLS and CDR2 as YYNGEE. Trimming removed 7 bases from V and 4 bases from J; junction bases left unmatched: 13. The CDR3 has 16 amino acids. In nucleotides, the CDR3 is TGTGCCAGCTCTATCCGGGGCGGGAGGGGTCCAGATACGCAGTATTTT. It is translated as CASSIRGGRGPDTQYF. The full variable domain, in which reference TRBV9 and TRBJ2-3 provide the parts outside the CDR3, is DSGVTQTPKHLITATGQRVTLRCSPRSGDLSVYWYQQSLDQGLQFLIQYYNGEERAKGNILERFSAQQFPDLHSELNLSSLELGDSALYFCASSIRGGRGPDTQYFGPGTRLTVL.